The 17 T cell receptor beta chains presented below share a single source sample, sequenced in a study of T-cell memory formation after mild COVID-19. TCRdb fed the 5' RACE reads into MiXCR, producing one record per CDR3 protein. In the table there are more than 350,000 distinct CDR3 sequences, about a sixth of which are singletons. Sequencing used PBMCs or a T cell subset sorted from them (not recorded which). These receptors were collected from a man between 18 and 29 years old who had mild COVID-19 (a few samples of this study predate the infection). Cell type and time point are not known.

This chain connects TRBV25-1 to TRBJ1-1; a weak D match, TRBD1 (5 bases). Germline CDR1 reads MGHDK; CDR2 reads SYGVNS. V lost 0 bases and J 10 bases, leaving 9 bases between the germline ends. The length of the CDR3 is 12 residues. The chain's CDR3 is CASSEYKGIAFF. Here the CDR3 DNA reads TGTGCCAGCAGTGAATATAAGGGGATAGCTTTCTTT.

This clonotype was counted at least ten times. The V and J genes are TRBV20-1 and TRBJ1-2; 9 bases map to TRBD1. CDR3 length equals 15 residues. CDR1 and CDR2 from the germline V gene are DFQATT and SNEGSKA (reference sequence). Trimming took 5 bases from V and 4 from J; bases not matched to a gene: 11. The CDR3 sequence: CSALKAGQGGYGYTF. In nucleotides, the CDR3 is TGCAGTGCTCTTAAGGCGGGACAGGGAGGCTATGGCTACACCTTC.

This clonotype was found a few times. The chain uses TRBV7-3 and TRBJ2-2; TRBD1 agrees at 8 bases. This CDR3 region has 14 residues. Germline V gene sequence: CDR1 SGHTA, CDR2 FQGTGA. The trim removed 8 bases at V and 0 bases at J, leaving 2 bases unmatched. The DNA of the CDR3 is TGTGCCAGCGAACAGGGGGCGAACACCGGGGAGCTGTTTTTT. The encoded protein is CASEQGANTGELFF.

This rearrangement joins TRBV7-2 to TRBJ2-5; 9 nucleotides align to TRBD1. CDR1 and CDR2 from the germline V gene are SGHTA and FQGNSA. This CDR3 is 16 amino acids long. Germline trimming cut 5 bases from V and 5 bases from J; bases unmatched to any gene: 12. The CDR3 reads CASSQTAGQGWETQYF. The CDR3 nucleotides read TGTGCCAGCAGCCAGACTGCGGGACAGGGATGGGAGACCCAGTACTTC.

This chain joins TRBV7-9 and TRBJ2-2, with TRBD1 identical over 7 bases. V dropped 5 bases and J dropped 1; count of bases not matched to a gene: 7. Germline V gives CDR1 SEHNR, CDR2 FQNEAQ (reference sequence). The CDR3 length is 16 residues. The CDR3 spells CASSGAGGLNTGELFF. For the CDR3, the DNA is TGTGCCAGCAGCGGGGCAGGGGGTCTGAACACCGGGGAGCTGTTTTTT.

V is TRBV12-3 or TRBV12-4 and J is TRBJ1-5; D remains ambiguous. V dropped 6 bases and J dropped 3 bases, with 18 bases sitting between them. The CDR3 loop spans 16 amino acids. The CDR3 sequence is CASSPAGGSPNQPQHF. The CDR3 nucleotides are TGTGCCAGCAGCCCTGCAGGTGGCTCCCCCAATCAGCCCCAGCATTTT.

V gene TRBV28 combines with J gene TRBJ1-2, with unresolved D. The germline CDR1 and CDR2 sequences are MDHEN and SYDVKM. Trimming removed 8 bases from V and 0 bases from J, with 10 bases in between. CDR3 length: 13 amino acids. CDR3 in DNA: TGTGCCAGCCGGTCAGGAGCTAACTATGGCTACACCTTC. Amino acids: CASRSGANYGYTF.

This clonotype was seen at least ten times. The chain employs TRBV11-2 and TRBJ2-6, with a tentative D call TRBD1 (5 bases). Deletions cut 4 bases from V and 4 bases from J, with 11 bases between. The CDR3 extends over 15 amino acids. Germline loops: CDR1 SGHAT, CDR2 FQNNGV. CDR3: CASSSQGSGANVLTF. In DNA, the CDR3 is TGTGCCAGCAGCTCCCAGGGTAGCGGGGCCAACGTCCTGACTTTC.

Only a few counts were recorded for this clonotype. The DNA of the CDR3 is TGTGCCAGCAGTTACTCGACCGGGACCCTCTACGAGCAGTACGTC. Translation: CASSYSTGTLYEQYV. The rearrangement uses TRBV6-5 and TRBJ2-7; D may be TRBD1 or TRBD2 (5 bases each). Germline V CDR1 and CDR2: MNHEY, SVGAGI. The CDR3 spans 15 residues. V was clipped by 0 bases and J by 3 bases, with 12 bases between them.

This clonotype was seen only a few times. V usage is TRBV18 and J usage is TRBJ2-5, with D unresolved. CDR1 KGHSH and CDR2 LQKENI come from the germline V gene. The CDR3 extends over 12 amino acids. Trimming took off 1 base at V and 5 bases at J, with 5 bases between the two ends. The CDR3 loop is CASSPQVETQYF. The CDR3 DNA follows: TGTGCCAGCTCACCACAGGTGGAGACCCAGTACTTC. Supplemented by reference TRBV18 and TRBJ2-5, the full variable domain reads NAGVMQNPRHLVRRRGQEARLRCSPMKGHSHVYWYRQLPEEGLKFMVYLQKENIIDESGMPKERFSAEFPKEGPSILRIQQVVRGDSAAYFCASSPQVETQYFGPGTRLLVL.

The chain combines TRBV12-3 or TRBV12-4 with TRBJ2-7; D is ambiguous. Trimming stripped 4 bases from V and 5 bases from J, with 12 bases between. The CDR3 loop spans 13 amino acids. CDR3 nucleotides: TGTGCCAGCAGTTCCTTGAACTTGAACGAGCAGTACTTC. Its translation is CASSSLNLNEQYF.

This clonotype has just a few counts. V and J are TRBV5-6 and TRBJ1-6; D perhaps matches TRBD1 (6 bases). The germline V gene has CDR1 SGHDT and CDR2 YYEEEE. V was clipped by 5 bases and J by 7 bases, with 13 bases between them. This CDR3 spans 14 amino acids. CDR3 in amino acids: CASREGHSNSPLHF. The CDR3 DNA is TGTGCCAGCAGGGAGGGACATTCAAATTCACCCCTCCACTTT.

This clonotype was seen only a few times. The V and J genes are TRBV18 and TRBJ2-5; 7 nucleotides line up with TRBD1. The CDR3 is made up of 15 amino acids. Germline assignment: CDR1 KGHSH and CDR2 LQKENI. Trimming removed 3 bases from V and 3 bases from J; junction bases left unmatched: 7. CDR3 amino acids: CASSPLTGVEETQYF. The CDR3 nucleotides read TGTGCCAGCTCACCGCTAACAGGGGTAGAAGAGACCCAGTACTTC.

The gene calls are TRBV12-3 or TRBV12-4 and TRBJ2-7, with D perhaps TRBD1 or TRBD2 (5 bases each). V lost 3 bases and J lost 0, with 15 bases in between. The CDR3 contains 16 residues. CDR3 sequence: CASSFGPGRISYEQYF. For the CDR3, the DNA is TGTGCCAGCAGTTTCGGTCCGGGACGTATCTCCTACGAGCAGTACTTC.

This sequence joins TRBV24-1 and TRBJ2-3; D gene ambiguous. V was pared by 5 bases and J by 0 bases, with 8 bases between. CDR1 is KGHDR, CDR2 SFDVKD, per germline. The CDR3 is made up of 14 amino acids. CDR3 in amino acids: CATSVADSTDTQYF. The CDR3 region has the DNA TGTGCCACCAGTGTGGCGGATAGCACAGATACGCAGTATTTT.

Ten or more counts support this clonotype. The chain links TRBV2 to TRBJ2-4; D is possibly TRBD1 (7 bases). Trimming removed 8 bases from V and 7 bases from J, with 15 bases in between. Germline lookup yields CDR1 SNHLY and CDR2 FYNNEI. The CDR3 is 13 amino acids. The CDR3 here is CASGLAGGNIQYF. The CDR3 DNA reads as TGTGCCAGCGGGCTGGCAGGGGGGAACATTCAGTACTTC.

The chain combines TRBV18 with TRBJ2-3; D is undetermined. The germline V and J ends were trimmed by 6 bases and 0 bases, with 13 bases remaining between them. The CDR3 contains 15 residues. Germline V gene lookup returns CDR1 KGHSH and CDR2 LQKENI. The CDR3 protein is CASSIMARSTDTQYF. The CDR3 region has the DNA TGTGCCAGCTCGATCATGGCCCGTAGCACAGATACGCAGTATTTT.